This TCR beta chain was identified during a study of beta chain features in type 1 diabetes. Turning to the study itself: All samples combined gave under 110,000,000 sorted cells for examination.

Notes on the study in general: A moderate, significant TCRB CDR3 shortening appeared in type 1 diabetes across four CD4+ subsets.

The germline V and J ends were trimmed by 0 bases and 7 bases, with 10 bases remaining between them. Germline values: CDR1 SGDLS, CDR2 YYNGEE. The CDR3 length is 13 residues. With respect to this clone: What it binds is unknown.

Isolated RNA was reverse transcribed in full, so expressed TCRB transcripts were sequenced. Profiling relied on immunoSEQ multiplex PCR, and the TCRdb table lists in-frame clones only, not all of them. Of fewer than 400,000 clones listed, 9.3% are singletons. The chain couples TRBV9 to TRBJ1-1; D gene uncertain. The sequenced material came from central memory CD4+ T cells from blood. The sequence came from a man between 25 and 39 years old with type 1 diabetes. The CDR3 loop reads CASSVDFGVEAFF. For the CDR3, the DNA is TGTGCCAGCAGCGTAGACTTCGGGGTTGAAGCTTTCTTT.